This TCR beta chain was sequenced in a study of T cell repertoires in cytomegalovirus infection. Study summary: Matching HLA type and CMV infection were both indicated by public TCR beta signatures. Overall study findings and caveats: HLA-C-restricted TCR beta clonotypes specific for CMV led the ex vivo response.

This clonotype was seen a few times. Its target is unknown. From germline, CDR1 is SGHNT and CDR2 YYREEE (reference sequence). With 3 bases clipped from V and 1 base from J, the junction kept 9 bases outside the gene matches. This CDR3 has 17 amino acids. TCRdb re-analysed the reads in MiXCR, keeping a single row per CDR3 protein. The data contain 54,000 or so distinct CDR3 sequences, around 34% of them singletons. The receptor comes from a human donor in good health (CMV status not recorded). Some clones in this sample may be carry-over from other donors' samples. This sequence joins TRBV5-4 and TRBJ1-1; 10 bases match TRBD1. Sample: PBMCs, sequenced either directly or after in vitro stimulation (not recorded which). The CDR3: CASSSRQGASRNTEAFF. The DNA for the CDR3 is TGTGCCAGCAGCTCAAGACAGGGGGCGTCCCGGAACACTGAAGCTTTCTTT.